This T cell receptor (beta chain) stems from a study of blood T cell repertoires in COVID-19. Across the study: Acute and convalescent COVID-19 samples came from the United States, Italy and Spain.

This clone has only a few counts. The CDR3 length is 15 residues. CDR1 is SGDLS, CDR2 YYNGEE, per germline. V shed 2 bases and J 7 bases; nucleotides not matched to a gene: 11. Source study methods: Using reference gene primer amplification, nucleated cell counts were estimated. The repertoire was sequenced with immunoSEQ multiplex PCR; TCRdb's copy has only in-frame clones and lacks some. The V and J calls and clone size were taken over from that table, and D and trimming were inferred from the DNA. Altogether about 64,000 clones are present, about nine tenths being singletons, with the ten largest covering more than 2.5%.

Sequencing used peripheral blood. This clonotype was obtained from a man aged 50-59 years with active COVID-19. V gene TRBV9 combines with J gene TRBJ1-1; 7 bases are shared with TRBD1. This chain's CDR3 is CASSVETGPSGEAFF. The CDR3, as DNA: TGTGCCAGCAGCGTTGAGACAGGGCCCTCGGGTGAAGCTTTCTTT.